This record concerns one TCR beta chain sequence. Its antigen remains unidentified. A much larger clone lies a single base off, so this may be a read error. General study points: The larger-cohort validation was restricted to a single TCR beta V-J rearrangement rather than whole repertoires.

Germline V CDR1 and CDR2: DFQATT, SNEGSKA (reference sequence). The CDR3 has 17 amino acids. TCRdb ran MiXCR on the 5' RACE reads and lists one entry per CDR3 protein. This table has about 23,000 distinct CDR3 sequences, 30% appearing once. What was sequenced was tumor-infiltrating naive CD4+ T cells sorted from the breast tumor. Subset here: naive CD4+ T cells, CD4+CD45RA+CD25-. The chain is built from TRBV20-1 and TRBJ2-6; TRBD2 agrees at 8 bases. This TCR was sampled from a female donor with breast cancer. The CDR3: CSARKSGSFSGANVPTF. DNA for the CDR3: TGCAGTGCTAGAAAAAGCGGGAGTTTCTCTGGGGCCAACGTCCCGACTTTC.